These 28 T cell receptor beta chains originate from one sample sequenced in a study of beta chain features in type 1 diabetes. Since all of the isolated RNA was reverse transcribed, expressed TCRB transcripts were what got sequenced. Libraries were prepared by immunoSEQ multiplex PCR; TCRdb keeps only in-frame clonotypes and omits some of them. In the table there are roughly 330,000 clones, 9.5% to 11% of which are singletons. The specimen was naive CD4+ T cells from blood. The receptors originated from a woman between 25 and 40 years old in good health.

The chain employs TRBV19 and TRBJ2-1; 8 bases agree with TRBD2. V shed 3 bases, J shed 8 bases, and the junction held 9 bases outside the gene matches. The CDR3 is 15 residues long. Germline assignment: CDR1 LNHDA and CDR2 SQIVND (reference sequence). This CDR3 reads CASSIPGLEVHEQFF. The CDR3 nucleotides read TGTGCCAGTAGTATCCCGGGACTAGAGGTTCATGAGCAGTTCTTC. Full variable domain (missing parts from reference TRBV19 and TRBJ2-1): DGGITQSPKYLFRKEGQNVTLSCEQNLNHDAMYWYRQDPGQGLRLIYYSQIVNDFQKGDIAEGYSVSREKKESFPLTVTSAQKNPTAFYLCASSIPGLEVHEQFFGPGTRLTVL.

The chain recombines TRBV5-1 with TRBJ2-2, with a weak D call TRBD2 (5 bases). Germline loops: CDR1 SGHRS, CDR2 YFSETQ. V was pared by 1 base and J by 4 bases, with 11 bases between. The CDR3 contains 15 residues. Here the CDR3 reads CASSLSDGVTGELFF. Written as DNA, the CDR3 is TGCGCCAGCAGCTTGAGCGACGGGGTCACCGGGGAGCTGTTTTTT.

This clone was detected a few times. The V and J genes are TRBV30 and TRBJ1-2; 7 nucleotides line up with TRBD1. V lost 3 bases, J lost 2 bases, and 3 bases stayed unmatched. Germline lookup yields CDR1 GTSNPN and CDR2 SVGIG (reference sequence). The CDR3 is 13 amino acids. CDR3 nucleotides: TGTGCCTGGAGCCCGGGACAGAACTATGGCTACACCTTC. Its protein product is CAWSPGQNYGYTF.

This chain joins TRBV4-3 and TRBJ2-1, with 14 bases lining up with TRBD2. V lost 3 bases to trimming and J lost 9 bases; unmatched junction nucleotides: 13. The CDR3 has 18 amino acids. The germline V gene has CDR1 LGHNA and CDR2 YSLEER. This CDR3 is CASSQESLGLAGVSEQFF. The CDR3, as DNA: TGCGCCAGCAGCCAGGAAAGCCTGGGACTAGCGGGAGTCAGTGAGCAGTTCTTC.

As regards this clone: Other nucleotide sequences from this sample produce the same CDR3. V and J are TRBV20-1 and TRBJ2-1; no reliable D call. From germline, CDR1 is DFQATT and CDR2 SNEGSKA (reference sequence). The CDR3 covers 11 residues. Deletions cut 2 bases from V and 4 bases from J, with 3 bases between. The CDR3 DNA sequence: TGCAGTGCTAGACTTTACAATGAGCAGTTCTTC. Its translation is CSARLYNEQFF.

This clone was counted a few times. This chain uses TRBV18 with TRBJ2-5; D gene ambiguous. This CDR3 has 16 residues. The germline gives CDR1 KGHSH, CDR2 LQKENI. Deletions cut 0 bases from V and 4 bases from J, with 15 bases between. The CDR3 reads CASSPPARPRSETQYF. The CDR3 DNA reads TGTGCCAGCTCACCACCTGCTCGGCCCAGGTCAGAGACCCAGTACTTC.

This chain joins TRBV11-2 and TRBJ2-2, with D maybe TRBD1 (5 bases). This CDR3 is 13 amino acids long. The V gene lost 5 bases and the J gene lost 5 bases, with 9 bases spanning the gap. The germline CDR1 and CDR2 sequences are SGHAT and FQNNGV. This CDR3 reads CASSMGRTGELFF. The CDR3 coding sequence is TGTGCCAGCAGCATGGGGCGGACCGGGGAGCTGTTTTTT.

This clone was observed a few times. CDR3 residues: CAAGQEPYEQYF. The CDR3, as DNA: TGTGCAGCGGGACAGGAGCCGTACGAGCAGTACTTC. The chain recombines TRBV10-3 with TRBJ2-7; TRBD1 might be the D (8 bases). Germline V gives CDR1 ENHRY, CDR2 SYGVKD. The CDR3 is 12 residues long.

This clone was counted only a few times. This chain uses TRBV29-1 with TRBJ1-2; no reliable D call. Deletions cut 6 bases from V and 2 bases from J, with 10 bases between. Germline V CDR1 and CDR2: SQVTM, ANQGSEA. The CDR3 covers 12 residues. This CDR3 is CSVAADNYGYTF. CDR3 nucleotides: TGCAGCGTAGCGGCGGACAACTATGGCTACACCTTC. The whole variable domain, filled in from reference TRBV29-1 and TRBJ1-2, reads SAVISQKPSRDICQRGTSLTIQCQVDSQVTMMFWYRQQPGQSLTLIATANQGSEATYESGFVIDKFPISRPNLTFSTLTVSNMSPEDSSIYLCSVAADNYGYTFGSGTRLTVV.

The rearrangement uses TRBV2 and TRBJ1-1, with 7 positions matching TRBD1. CDR3 length: 13 residues. Germline CDR1 SNHLY, CDR2 FYNNEI. Unmatched junction bases numbered 2, after V lost 6 bases and J lost 1 base. CDR3 nucleotides: TGTGCCAGCAGCTACAGGGGGAACACTGAAGCTTTCTTT. It is translated as CASSYRGNTEAFF.

A few counts support this clone. The chain uses TRBV27 and TRBJ2-7, with 9 bases that match TRBD2. CDR1 is MNHEY and CDR2 is SMNVEV in the germline V gene (reference sequence). J gave up 3 bases and V 8 bases, and 17 bases lay outside the gene matches. CDR3 length: 17 amino acids. The CDR3 is CASGDLRGLAGIYEQYF. CDR3 DNA: TGTGCCAGCGGGGACCTTCGGGGGCTAGCGGGAATCTACGAGCAGTACTTC.

The table lists this clone with a few counts. J is TRBJ2-1 and V is TRBV5-6; perhaps TRBD2 as D (5 bases). This CDR3 has 17 residues. V lost 2 bases and J lost 3, with 18 bases in between. Germline loops: CDR1 SGHDT, CDR2 YYEEEE. The DNA of the CDR3 is TGTGCCAGCAGCTTCCGCGTCGGTAACCGGGACTACAATGAGCAGTTCTTC. Protein sequence: CASSFRVGNRDYNEQFF.

This clone showed up just a few times. The chain links TRBV30 to TRBJ1-4; D is perhaps TRBD1 (5 bases). Germline V gene lookup returns CDR1 GTSNPN and CDR2 SVGIG (reference sequence). Trimming cost V 1 base and J 5 bases, with 8 bases left between them. The CDR3 is 13 amino acids. This CDR3 is CAWSGTSNEKLFF. The CDR3 coding sequence is TGTGCCTGGAGTGGGACATCGAATGAAAAACTGTTTTTT.

The chain joins TRBV19 to TRBJ2-7; 10 bases line up with TRBD2. CDR3 size: 15 residues. The V segment lost 3 bases and the J segment 3 bases; nucleotides outside the gene matches: 5. CDR1 is LNHDA, CDR2 SQIVND, per germline (reference sequence). The CDR3 spells CASSMVAGGGYEQYF. CDR3 nucleotides: TGTGCCAGTAGTATGGTAGCGGGAGGAGGCTACGAGCAGTACTTC. The full variable domain, in which reference TRBV19 and TRBJ2-7 provide the parts outside the CDR3, is DGGITQSPKYLFRKEGQNVTLSCEQNLNHDAMYWYRQDPGQGLRLIYYSQIVNDFQKGDIAEGYSVSREKKESFPLTVTSAQKNPTAFYLCASSMVAGGGYEQYFGPGTRLTVT.

There are a few counts of this clone. V gene TRBV29-1 combines with J gene TRBJ2-7, with D tentatively TRBD1 (6 bases). Germline V gives CDR1 SQVTM, CDR2 ANQGSEA. The CDR3 is 12 residues long. Trimming took off 5 bases at V and 3 bases at J, with 11 bases between the two ends. CDR3 loop: CSVSQGFYEQYF. CDR3 nucleotide sequence: TGCAGCGTTAGTCAGGGGTTCTACGAGCAGTACTTC.

The rearrangement joins TRBV29-1 to TRBJ1-2; D may be TRBD1 (6 bases). The length of the CDR3 is 13 residues. Trimming removed 1 base from V and 7 bases from J, with 13 bases in between. CDR1 SQVTM and CDR2 ANQGSEA come from the germline V gene. In nucleotides, the CDR3 is TGCAGCGTTGAAGTGTCAGGGGAGGGTGGCTACACCTTC. Protein: CSVEVSGEGGYTF.

The chain couples TRBV6-5 to TRBJ1-2, with D uncertain. Trimming took 2 bases from V and 6 from J, leaving 16 bases between them. The CDR3 extends over 15 amino acids. Per the germline V gene, CDR1 is MNHEY and CDR2 is SVGAGI. The CDR3 coding sequence is TGTGCCAGCAGTTACGAAGGTGGAGGTTGGGATGGCTACACCTTC. This encodes CASSYEGGGWDGYTF.

This clone was seen only a few times. J is TRBJ2-1 and V is TRBV6-5; tentative D call: TRBD2 (5 bases). Trimming removed 4 bases from V and 0 bases from J, with 13 bases in between. Germline-derived CDR1 and CDR2 are MNHEY and SVGAGI. The CDR3 loop spans 16 amino acids. The CDR3: CASSWKRKSSYNEQFF. Here the CDR3 DNA reads TGTGCCAGCAGTTGGAAGCGGAAGAGCTCCTACAATGAGCAGTTCTTC.

The V call is TRBV29-1, the J call TRBJ2-5; a possible D gene is TRBD2 (5 bases). With 7 bases removed from V and 5 bases from J, the gap between germline ends came to 17 bases. Looked up from germline, CDR1 is SQVTM and CDR2 is ANQGSEA. This CDR3 region has 13 residues. The CDR3 bases are TGCAGCGCTCGGACCGGGCCGGGGGAGACCCAGTACTTC. It codes for CSARTGPGETQYF.

This clone has just a few counts. This chain uses TRBV5-1 with TRBJ2-6, with D possibly TRBD1 on 5 matching bases. Trimming cost V 0 bases and J 4 bases, with 11 bases left between them. The V gene's germline CDR1 is SGHRS and CDR2 YFSETQ. CDR3 length: 16 amino acids. The CDR3 region has the DNA TGCGCCAGCAGCTTGGGCGCAGGGTTCGGGGCCAACGTCCTGACTTTC. It specifies CASSLGAGFGANVLTF.

This rearrangement joins TRBV5-4 to TRBJ2-2; 10 bases are a match to TRBD2. CDR3 length equals 15 residues. Germline-derived CDR1 and CDR2 are SGHNT and YYREEE (reference sequence). After removal of 5 bases from V and 3 bases from J, the junction contained 4 bases not matched to a gene. CDR3 in amino acids: CASSRTSGHTGELFF. The CDR3 DNA follows: TGTGCCAGCAGTCGGACTAGCGGACACACCGGGGAGCTGTTTTTT. Supplemented by reference TRBV5-4 and TRBJ2-2, the full variable domain reads ETGVTQSPTHLIKTRGQQVTLRCSSQSGHNTVSWYQQALGQGPQFIFQYYREEENGRGNFPPRFSGLQFPNYSSELNVNALELDDSALYLCASSRTSGHTGELFFGEGSRLTVL.

This clone was observed a handful of times. The chain combines TRBV7-6 with TRBJ2-1; TRBD2 might be the D (6 bases). Germline V gives CDR1 SGHVS, CDR2 FNYEAQ. The CDR3 is 14 amino acids. Trimming took 5 bases from V and 6 from J, leaving 14 bases between them. CDR3 sequence (DNA): TGTGCCAGCAGCCCCATAGGGAGGAGCAATGAGCAGTTCTTC. Amino acid sequence: CASSPIGRSNEQFF.

This clone appeared a few times. The rearrangement links TRBV18 to TRBJ2-7, with D maybe TRBD1 (5 bases). Trimming removed 3 bases from V and 6 bases from J, with 15 bases in between. The CDR3 is 14 amino acids. The V gene's germline CDR1 is KGHSH and CDR2 LQKENI. This CDR3 is CASSPGRVVVEQYF. The CDR3 DNA follows: TGTGCCAGCTCACCGGGCAGGGTAGTCGTCGAGCAGTACTTC.

The chain employs TRBV10-3 and TRBJ2-1; 11 bases are shared with TRBD2. This CDR3 has 16 amino acids. Per germline, CDR1 ENHRY and CDR2 SYGVKD. V lost 7 bases and J lost 5; bases outside the gene matches: 10. CDR3 nucleotide sequence: TGTGCCATCACCGAGCGTACTAGCGGGAGTAACAATGAGCAGTTCTTC. The encoded protein is CAITERTSGSNNEQFF.

The V call is TRBV28, the J call TRBJ2-7; 9 nucleotides line up with TRBD1. CDR3 size: 15 residues. The junction had 7 bases not matched to a gene; V was cut back by 5 bases and J by 2 bases. The germline V gene has CDR1 MDHEN and CDR2 SYDVKM. CDR3 sequence: CASSPGQGLPYEQYF. The CDR3 nucleotides read TGTGCCAGCAGTCCGGGACAGGGCCTCCCCTACGAGCAGTACTTC.

This clone was found a few times. The chain recombines TRBV7-6 with TRBJ2-2; TRBD2 matches 14 bases. Per germline, CDR1 SGHVS and CDR2 FNYEAQ. V shed 5 bases, J shed 6 bases, and the junction held 8 bases outside the gene matches. The CDR3 length is 17 residues. The CDR3 sequence: CASSRYGLAGGAGELFF. The CDR3 nucleotides are TGTGCCAGCAGCCGATACGGACTAGCGGGAGGTGCCGGGGAGCTGTTTTTT.

This clone came up a few times. CDR3 sequence (DNA): TGTGCCAGTTCTAGCGGGGATAGCACAGATACGCAGTATTTT. This gives the protein CASSSGDSTDTQYF. The chain couples TRBV7-3 to TRBJ2-3, with 9 bases fitting TRBD2. Germline V gene sequence: CDR1 SGHTA, CDR2 FQGTGA. The trim removed 9 bases at V and 0 bases at J, leaving 4 bases unmatched. This CDR3 is built from 14 residues.

The gene calls are TRBV11-1 and TRBJ1-1; D not resolved. This CDR3 is 13 amino acids long. V was clipped by 3 bases and J by 1 base, with 6 bases between them. Germline V gives CDR1 SGHAT, CDR2 FQDESV (reference sequence). This CDR3 reads CASSFAANTEAFF. The CDR3 coding sequence is TGTGCCAGCAGCTTTGCGGCGAACACTGAAGCTTTCTTT.